This TCR beta chain is from a study of identical twins. Broader study findings: Twin sharing of out-of-frame TCR alpha was underestimated by models in monozygotic pairs. Zero-insertion analyses could be partly confounded by invariant MAIT and iNKT cells. Twin pairs' shared out-of-frame alpha sequences were enriched in low generation probability. Carriage of fewer insertions was seen in abundant cord blood beta clonotypes, whereas memory repertoires showed none.

The junction had 15 bases not matched to a gene; V was cut back by 4 bases and J by 4 bases. This CDR3 region has 19 residues. Remarks on this clonotype: Its antigen is unknown.

TCRdb reanalysed the 5' RACE reads using MiXCR and keeps one entry per CDR3 protein. The sample contains 420,000 or so distinct CDR3 sequences, around 20% of which appear only once. The chain employs TRBV12-3 or TRBV12-4 and TRBJ2-2; 10 bases agree with TRBD1. Sequencing was carried out using naive T cells sorted from blood. The clonotype comes from a man between 50 and 59 years old in good health. The CDR3 DNA reads as TGTGCCAGCAGTTCTGATTCCGGGACAGGGGCGACTACCACCGGGGAGCTGTTTTTT. Protein product: CASSSDSGTGATTTGELFF.